Sequencing of this TCR beta chain was carried out in a study of shared clonotypes between healthy human individuals. Running of the assay took place at deep level. The repertoire was sequenced with immunoSEQ multiplex PCR; TCRdb's copy has only in-frame clones and lacks some. The top ten hold 0.14% of the sample, which has roughly 2.6 million clones, around 90% seen once. Germline CDR1 is MDHEN and CDR2 is SYDVKM. The junction had 9 bases not matched to a gene; V was cut back by 2 bases and J by 2 bases. This CDR3 is 16 amino acids long. The TCR was taken from a young man in good health. V is TRBV28 and J is TRBJ2-7; 7 bases fit TRBD2. Sequenced input: naive CD4+ T cells sorted from blood. Subset noted: CD45RA+ positively selected. DNA of the CDR3: TGTGCCAGCAGTTTACAGCGCGGGGGACGTCCCTACGAGCAGTACTTC. Amino acids: CASSLQRGGRPYEQYF.